Listed here is a single TCR beta chain. Its antigen is undetermined. Template switching by 5'RACE produced TCR cDNA, adding a universal primer site and UMIs. TCRdb re-called the 5' RACE reads with MiXCR, one entry per CDR3 protein. The sample has a few hundred thousand distinct CDR3 sequences, approximately 3.3% seen once. The source of the sample is a study of T cells after yellow fever vaccination. At the level of the study: Preparing low-cell-number fractions relied on SMART-Seq v4 Ultra Low Input. Study findings and constraints: FACS-sorted repertoires could contain abundant clonotypes contaminating from the bulk population. In post-booster samples, most primary-vaccination clones reappeared (approximately 96% CD4, roughly 90% CD8).

The CDR3 is 15 residues long. The germline V gene has CDR1 SGHDT and CDR2 YYEEEE. V lost 4 bases and J lost 3, with 14 bases in between. The input for sequencing was CD4+ T cells sorted from PBMCs, taken 10 days after the yellow fever booster vaccination. V and J are TRBV5-6 and TRBJ1-5, with no clear D. The clonotype comes from a man in his late teens or twenties who received the YFV17D yellow fever vaccine. The CDR3 DNA reads TGTGCCAGCAGCGTGGCTTTAGGATTCAATCAGCCCCAGCATTTT. Its translation is CASSVALGFNQPQHF.